These 28 T cell receptor beta chains came from one sample sequenced in a study of response to subunit inactivated influenza vaccine. TCRdb independently ran MiXCR on the RT-PCR reads; one entry per CDR3 protein. The sample includes more than 400,000 distinct CDR3 sequences, about 10% of them seen just once. The source material was PBMCs from blood, sampled more than 35 days after vaccination. These receptors all come from a man between 45 and 60 years old who received an inactivated influenza vaccine.

The V call is TRBV7-9, the J call TRBJ1-1; D is ambiguous. CDR3 length: 10 amino acids. Germline V gene lookup returns CDR1 SEHNR and CDR2 FQNEAQ (reference sequence). Between the trimmed V and J ends, which lost 3 bases and 7 bases, there was a span of 3 bases. The CDR3 reads CASSLYEAFF. In nucleotides, the CDR3 is TGTGCCAGCAGCTTGTATGAAGCTTTCTTT.

This rearrangement joins TRBV19 to TRBJ1-5; D might be TRBD1 (5 bases). CDR3 size: 15 residues. The V end was cut by 4 bases, the J end by 0 bases, with 10 bases between. Looked up from germline, CDR1 is LNHDA and CDR2 is SQIVND (reference sequence). Here the CDR3 reads CASSTGFYSNQPQHF. The CDR3 DNA reads TGTGCCAGTAGTACAGGGTTCTATAGCAATCAGCCCCAGCATTTT. The full variable domain, with the rest looked up from reference TRBV19 and TRBJ1-5, is DGGITQSPKYLFRKEGQNVTLSCEQNLNHDAMYWYRQDPGQGLRLIYYSQIVNDFQKGDIAEGYSVSREKKESFPLTVTSAQKNPTAFYLCASSTGFYSNQPQHFGDGTRLSIL.

The chain couples TRBV6-2 or TRBV6-3 to TRBJ2-1, with 8 bases identical to TRBD1. V shed 0 bases and J 6 bases; nucleotides not matched to a gene: 4. The CDR3 is 15 amino acids. Germline assignment: CDR1 MNHEY and CDR2 SVGEGT. The chain's CDR3 is CASSYSAGGLNEQFF. The DNA of the CDR3 is TGTGCCAGCAGTTACTCTGCAGGGGGCCTCAATGAGCAGTTCTTC.

This clonotype has at least ten counts. CDR3 in amino acids: CASSPRGRELFF. CDR3 nucleotide sequence: TGTGCCAGCAGCCCGCGGGGTCGGGAGCTGTTTTTT. The genes are TRBV5-5 and TRBJ2-2, with D possibly matching TRBD2 (6 bases). CDR1 and CDR2 from the germline V gene are SGHKS and YYEKEE (reference sequence). This CDR3 region has 12 residues. The V and J ends lost 4 bases and 9 bases respectively, with 10 bases between them.

This clonotype was seen more than once but under ten times. The rearrangement uses TRBV20-1 and TRBJ1-1; a weak D match, TRBD1 (6 bases). Germline V lookup: CDR1 DFQATT, CDR2 SNEGSKA (reference sequence). The CDR3 runs to 14 residues. Trimming took off 0 bases at V and 3 bases at J, with 11 bases between the two ends. The CDR3 DNA sequence: TGCAGTGCTAGAGATTTCAGGGGACACACTGAAGCTTTCTTT. Protein product: CSARDFRGHTEAFF.

The table lists this clonotype with a few counts. The V gene is TRBV27, the J gene TRBJ2-7; the D is unclear. Per germline, CDR1 MNHEY and CDR2 SMNVEV (reference sequence). This CDR3 contains 14 residues. V shed 6 bases and J shed 5 bases, with 17 bases lying between them. The CDR3 here is CASSSSGPTNEQYF. The CDR3 DNA follows: TGTGCCAGCAGCTCCTCCGGGCCGACCAACGAGCAGTACTTC.

In this sample, this clonotype turned up a few times. This rearrangement joins TRBV4-3 to TRBJ2-7, with D unresolved. Deletions cut 0 bases from V and 9 bases from J, with 15 bases between. Germline V gives CDR1 LGHNA, CDR2 YSLEER. The CDR3 runs 14 residues. This chain's CDR3 is CASSQEAAALGQYF. The CDR3 bases are TGCGCCAGCAGCCAAGAGGCGGCAGCCCTCGGGCAGTACTTC.

This clonotype was detected a few times. This chain connects TRBV7-8 to TRBJ2-7; D perhaps matches TRBD2 (5 bases). V was clipped by 4 bases and J by 0 bases, with 13 bases between them. The CDR3 is 15 amino acids. CDR1 and CDR2 (germline): SGHVS, FQNEAQ. The CDR3 DNA reads TGTGCCAGCAGCTCCCGGAGGTGGGACTCCTACGAGCAGTACTTC. Translation: CASSSRRWDSYEQYF.

This clonotype showed up just a few times. V usage is TRBV5-1 and J usage is TRBJ2-1, with 8 nucleotides matching TRBD1. The CDR3 is made up of 16 amino acids. Per the germline V gene, CDR1 is SGHRS and CDR2 is YFSETQ. V gave up 7 bases and J gave up 0 bases; unmatched junction bases: 9. The CDR3 reads CASGPGTGPSYNEQFF. The CDR3 nucleotides read TGCGCCAGCGGGCCCGGGACAGGACCCTCCTACAATGAGCAGTTCTTC.

V and J are TRBV20-1 and TRBJ2-2; 10 bases align to TRBD1. V gave up 1 base and J gave up 4 bases; unmatched junction bases: 6. The CDR3 length is 16 residues. CDR1 is DFQATT and CDR2 is SNEGSKA in the germline V gene (reference sequence). The CDR3 reads CSARADRGRSTGELFF. For the CDR3, the DNA is TGCAGTGCTAGAGCAGACAGGGGGCGCAGCACCGGGGAGCTGTTTTTT.

The chain recombines TRBV20-1 with TRBJ2-7; no clear D gene. Looked up from germline, CDR1 is DFQATT and CDR2 is SNEGSKA (reference sequence). Trimming took off 7 bases at V and 4 bases at J, with 20 bases between the two ends. This CDR3 comprises 14 residues. The CDR3 region is CSVPTQATGYEQYF. The CDR3 bases are TGCAGTGTTCCCACCCAGGCCACCGGGTACGAGCAGTACTTC.

This clonotype was seen a few times. The chain links TRBV29-1 to TRBJ2-5; the D is unclear. Germline values: CDR1 SQVTM, CDR2 ANQGSEA. The V end lost 5 bases, the J end lost 5 bases, and 15 bases lay between the germline ends. The CDR3 spans 13 residues. CDR3 protein: CSVLILDGETQYF. The CDR3 DNA is TGCAGCGTTTTAATCCTTGATGGGGAGACCCAGTACTTC. Based on the CDR3 plus reference TRBV29-1 and TRBJ2-5, the full variable domain is SAVISQKPSRDICQRGTSLTIQCQVDSQVTMMFWYRQQPGQSLTLIATANQGSEATYESGFVIDKFPISRPNLTFSTLTVSNMSPEDSSIYLCSVLILDGETQYFGPGTRLLVL.

This clonotype has a handful of counts. The rearrangement joins TRBV29-1 to TRBJ2-7; maybe TRBD2 (5 bases). CDR3 length: 12 residues. CDR1 is SQVTM, CDR2 ANQGSEA, per germline. V was shortened by 2 bases and J by 7 bases, with 12 bases between the two germline ends. CDR3 sequence reads: CSVERGSGEQYF. The CDR3 DNA reads TGCAGCGTTGAAAGAGGGTCGGGGGAGCAGTACTTC.

This clonotype has a handful of counts. The genes are TRBV10-3 and TRBJ2-3, with TRBD2 identical over 8 bases. Trimming removed 6 bases from V and 2 bases from J; junction bases left unmatched: 4. Looked up from germline, CDR1 is ENHRY and CDR2 is SYGVKD. This CDR3 contains 14 residues. This chain's CDR3 is CAIRAGENTDTQYF. CDR3 in DNA: TGTGCCATCAGAGCGGGGGAGAACACAGATACGCAGTATTTT.

This clonotype was counted only a few times. The chain employs TRBV11-2 and TRBJ2-1; 7 bases are shared with TRBD1. V dropped 1 base and J dropped 5; count of bases not matched to a gene: 8. The CDR3 has 16 residues. Germline loops: CDR1 SGHAT, CDR2 FQNNGV. The CDR3 region has the DNA TGTGCCAGCAGCTTAGTAATACGACAGGGAAACAATGAGCAGTTCTTC. Translating gives CASSLVIRQGNNEQFF. Together with reference TRBV11-2 and TRBJ2-1, the CDR3 gives the full variable domain: EAGVAQSPRYKIIEKRQSVAFWCNPISGHATLYWYQQILGQGPKLLIQFQNNGVVDDSQLPKDRFSAERLKGVDSTLKIQPAKLEDSAVYLCASSLVIRQGNNEQFFGPGTRLTVL.

This clonotype was counted many times. The rearrangement uses TRBV12-3 or TRBV12-4 and TRBJ2-2; 7 nucleotides match TRBD1. The CDR3 runs 15 residues. Unmatched junction bases numbered 0, after V lost 1 base and J lost 1 base. CDR3 DNA: TGTGCCAGCAGTTTAGGGGACAGGAACACCGGGGAGCTGTTTTTT. Residues: CASSLGDRNTGELFF.

There are a few counts of this clonotype. The chain couples TRBV5-1 to TRBJ2-3; D might be TRBD1 or TRBD2, each matching 5 bases. V dropped 1 base and J dropped 1 base, with 10 bases sitting between them. CDR3 length: 15 amino acids. Germline V gives CDR1 SGHRS, CDR2 YFSETQ. The CDR3 protein is CASSLWQGGTDTQYF. The CDR3 DNA is TGCGCCAGCAGCTTGTGGCAGGGAGGCACAGATACGCAGTATTTT.

This clonotype appeared a few times. V and J are TRBV9 and TRBJ2-1, with 9 bases aligning to TRBD2. The CDR3 has 15 residues. Germline V lookup: CDR1 SGDLS, CDR2 YYNGEE. With V trimmed by 6 bases and J by 0 bases, 4 bases remained unmatched. The CDR3 DNA sequence: TGTGCCAGCACGGCGGGAGGGAGCTCCTACAATGAGCAGTTCTTC. Protein product: CASTAGGSSYNEQFF.

The V call is TRBV7-8, the J call TRBJ1-1, with TRBD1 identical over 7 bases. The J segment lost 8 bases and the V segment lost 6 bases, leaving 12 bases of the junction unmatched. The CDR3 sequence is 14 residues long. Germline V lookup: CDR1 SGHVS, CDR2 FQNEAQ. The CDR3 is CASRALQGKLEAFF. The DNA of the CDR3 is TGTGCCAGCAGGGCATTACAGGGGAAATTGGAAGCTTTCTTT.

This clonotype has only a few counts. The chain employs TRBV4-2 and TRBJ2-2; possibly TRBD2 for D (6 bases). The CDR3 length is 18 residues. The germline V gene encodes CDR1 LGHNA and CDR2 YNFKEQ. Between the trimmed V and J ends, which lost 1 base and 4 bases, there was a span of 19 bases. CDR3 amino acids: CASSQVGVGTRGTGELFF. The CDR3, as DNA: TGTGCCAGCAGCCAAGTAGGAGTCGGGACTCGGGGCACCGGGGAGCTGTTTTTT.

The sample holds many counts of this clonotype. The rearrangement links TRBV12-3 or TRBV12-4 to TRBJ2-3; D is perhaps TRBD2 (5 bases). The CDR3 loop spans 15 amino acids. V dropped 4 bases and J dropped 2 bases, with 13 bases sitting between them. The CDR3: CASSYRRAYTDTQYF. For the CDR3, the DNA is TGTGCCAGCAGTTACCGGCGGGCTTACACAGATACGCAGTATTTT.

V is TRBV5-1 and J is TRBJ2-3; D not resolved. The CDR3 consists of 14 residues. Per germline, CDR1 SGHRS and CDR2 YFSETQ. V was cut by 5 bases and J by 1 base, with 11 bases left in between. The CDR3 spells CASRWQLGTDTQYF. The DNA of the CDR3 is TGCGCCAGCAGGTGGCAGTTGGGCACAGATACGCAGTATTTT. Using reference TRBV5-1 and TRBJ2-3 for the parts outside the CDR3, the full variable domain is KAGVTQTPRYLIKTRGQQVTLSCSPISGHRSVSWYQQTPGQGLQFLFEYFSETQRNKGNFPGRFSGRQFSNSRSEMNVSTLELGDSALYLCASRWQLGTDTQYFGPGTRLTVL.

Ten or more counts support this clonotype. The rearrangement joins TRBV5-1 to TRBJ2-5; TRBD1 might be the D (6 bases). Germline V gene sequence: CDR1 SGHRS, CDR2 YFSETQ. The CDR3 runs 14 residues. Trimming took 6 bases from V and 4 from J, leaving 16 bases between them. CDR3 loop: CASKTGQLLETQYF. CDR3 DNA: TGCGCCAGCAAAACGGGACAACTTCTAGAGACCCAGTACTTC.

This clonotype was seen a handful of times. The chain couples TRBV20-1 to TRBJ2-3; D is ambiguous. CDR3 length equals 15 residues. Deletions cut 0 bases from V and 7 bases from J, with 17 bases between. From germline, CDR1 is DFQATT and CDR2 SNEGSKA (reference sequence). The CDR3 loop reads CSARDPKEGTHTQYF. The CDR3 coding sequence is TGCAGTGCTAGAGATCCAAAAGAAGGTACTCATACGCAGTATTTT.

This chain joins TRBV29-1 and TRBJ2-7; D not resolved. The CDR3 runs 12 residues. V dropped 4 bases and J dropped 3 bases, with 10 bases sitting between them. In germline, CDR1 is SQVTM, CDR2 ANQGSEA. CDR3 region: CSVVGNRYEQYF. CDR3 sequence (DNA): TGCAGCGTTGTCGGCAATCGCTACGAGCAGTACTTC.

There are a few counts of this clonotype. The rearrangement joins TRBV28 to TRBJ2-5; D is undetermined. The length of the CDR3 is 12 residues. CDR1 is MDHEN and CDR2 is SYDVKM in the germline V gene. Trimming cost V 10 bases and J 1 base, with 10 bases left between them. The CDR3 nucleotides read TGTGCCACCTGGACGGCCCAAGAGACCCAGTACTTC. Protein sequence: CATWTAQETQYF.

This clonotype was seen a handful of times. This sequence joins TRBV11-1 and TRBJ2-7, with D hard to call. V was cut by 3 bases and J by 2 bases, with 14 bases left in between. CDR3 size: 15 residues. Germline-derived CDR1 and CDR2 are SGHAT and FQDESV (reference sequence). This CDR3 reads CASSFRPTLTYEQYF. CDR3 bases: TGTGCCAGCAGCTTCCGGCCAACCCTCACCTACGAGCAGTACTTC.

In this sample, this clonotype turned up many times. DNA of the CDR3: TGTGCCAGCAGTTTACGGCTAGCGGGTGTCTCCTACAATGAGCAGTTCTTC. Its translation is CASSLRLAGVSYNEQFF. The rearrangement joins TRBV12-3 or TRBV12-4 to TRBJ2-1; TRBD2 aligns across 8 bases. The CDR3 is 17 residues long. The junction had 6 bases not matched to a gene; V was cut back by 2 bases and J by 0 bases.